These 25 T cell receptor beta chains were all obtained from the same sample, sequenced in a study of vaccination effects on CD4 cells after COVID-19. Produced via immunoSEQ multiplex PCR; TCRdb's table is partial and in-frame only. The sample includes 52,000 or so clones, roughly 76% of them seen just once. No antigen is known for these receptors. Before any sequencing was done, the ViraFEST assay used viral peptide pools to expand antigen-specific CD4+ T cells. Investigators separated out CD4+ T cells once around nine days of culture had passed. Negative nucleocapsid antibody tests before and after vaccination confirmed no previous SARS-CoV-2 infection. The sequencing here drew on CD4+ T cells from PBMCs cultured with SARS-CoV-2 spike peptides, taken before COVID-19 vaccination. The source is a human donor who received a COVID-19 vaccine.

This chain links TRBV12-5 with TRBJ1-1; D is unclear. Germline V gene lookup returns CDR1 LGHNT and CDR2 FRNRAP. V lost 0 bases, J lost 4 bases, and 12 bases lay in between. The CDR3 is made up of 15 amino acids. The CDR3 loop is CASGLVGPGLTEAFF. In DNA, the CDR3 is TGTGCTAGTGGTTTGGTAGGTCCGGGTCTCACTGAAGCTTTCTTT.

The chain carries TRBV7-2 and TRBJ2-1, with D perhaps TRBD1 or TRBD2 (5 bases each). Germline CDR1 is SGHTA and CDR2 is FQGNSA. This CDR3 is 13 amino acids long. The V end lost 4 bases, the J end lost 12 bases, and 16 bases lay between the germline ends. The CDR3 bases are TGTGCCAGCAGCTCCGACTGGAGTGGGGGGCAGTTCTTC. This sequence encodes CASSSDWSGGQFF.

The chain is built from TRBV19 and TRBJ2-2; 15 positions agree with TRBD2. Germline values: CDR1 LNHDA, CDR2 SQIVND (reference sequence). The CDR3 covers 16 residues. V lost 10 bases and J lost 3; bases outside the gene matches: 6. CDR3 nucleotides: TGTGCCACTTTAGGACTAGCGGGGGGGGACACCGGGGAGCTGTTTTTT. It translates to CATLGLAGGDTGELFF.

This clone appeared once. The chain is built from TRBV19 and TRBJ1-2, with 8 nucleotides matching TRBD1. V lost 6 bases and J lost 8; bases outside the gene matches: 8. This CDR3 spans 13 amino acids. Germline V gene lookup returns CDR1 LNHDA and CDR2 SQIVND (reference sequence). In nucleotides, the CDR3 is TGTGCCAGTAGCCTTATGACAGGGGAAGGCTACACCTTC. It specifies CASSLMTGEGYTF. The complete variable domain, with remaining parts taken from reference TRBV19 and TRBJ1-2, reads DGGITQSPKYLFRKEGQNVTLSCEQNLNHDAMYWYRQDPGQGLRLIYYSQIVNDFQKGDIAEGYSVSREKKESFPLTVTSAQKNPTAFYLCASSLMTGEGYTFGSGTRLTVV.

This chain links TRBV20-1 with TRBJ2-1, with 9 positions matching TRBD2. The V gene end was trimmed by 3 bases and the J gene end by 5 bases; junction bases not matched to a gene: 8. The CDR3 extends over 15 amino acids. CDR1 and CDR2 (germline): DFQATT, SNEGSKA (reference sequence). The CDR3 is CSASLAGDPHNEQFF. The CDR3 coding sequence is TGCAGTGCTAGTTTAGCGGGGGACCCGCACAATGAGCAGTTCTTC.

The V gene is TRBV4-3, the J gene TRBJ2-4; 7 positions agree with TRBD1. With 4 bases clipped from V and 3 bases from J, the junction kept 6 bases outside the gene matches. The CDR3 runs 15 residues. Germline CDR1 LGHNA, CDR2 YSLEER. The CDR3 sequence: CASSRATGVKNIQYF. Written as DNA, the CDR3 is TGCGCCAGCAGCCGAGCAACAGGGGTCAAAAACATTCAGTACTTC.

V is TRBV6-4 and J is TRBJ1-1; D not resolved. Germline CDR1 reads MRHNA; CDR2 reads SNTAGT. The CDR3 length is 14 residues. Trimming shortened V by 6 bases and J by 3 bases, and 14 bases separated the two germline ends. The CDR3: CASSRFGGDTEAFF. As DNA, the CDR3 is TGTGCCAGCAGCCGTTTTGGCGGGGACACTGAAGCTTTCTTT.

CDR3 loop: CASSHILAGNTIYF. The CDR3, as DNA: TGTGCCAGCAGCCATATACTCGCTGGAAACACCATATATTTT. V gene TRBV3-1 (or the pseudogene TRBV3-2) combines with J gene TRBJ1-3; D is undetermined. V lost 3 bases, J lost 2 bases, and 8 bases lay in between. CDR1 and CDR2 from the germline V gene are LGHDT and YNNKEL (reference sequence). This CDR3 contains 14 residues.

The chain carries TRBV28 and TRBJ2-5; a weak D match, TRBD2 (7 bases). V was shortened by 5 bases and J by 5 bases, with 18 bases between the two germline ends. This CDR3 region has 15 residues. CDR1 is MDHEN and CDR2 is SYDVKM in the germline V gene. The CDR3 spells CASSGGAVGEETQYF. The CDR3 coding sequence is TGTGCCAGCAGTGGGGGGGCCGTAGGGGAGGAGACCCAGTACTTC. The entire variable domain, with the rest obtained from reference TRBV28 and TRBJ2-5, is as follows: DVKVTQSSRYLVKRTGEKVFLECVQDMDHENMFWYRQDPGLGLRLIYFSYDVKMKEKGDIPEGYSVSREKKERFSLILESASTNQTSMYLCASSGGAVGEETQYFGPGTRLLVL.

Concerning this clone: At one of its ends the junction is not consistent with the germline gene, which may arise from a read error. The chain joins TRBV12-3 or TRBV12-4 to TRBJ2-7; D unclear. This CDR3 has 12 amino acids. CDR3 bases: TGTGCCAGCAGTTTACGGTTCGGTGGCCGCCTCTTC. As protein: CASSLRFGGRLF.

The chain carries TRBV11-1 and TRBJ1-1; D may be TRBD1 (6 bases). Germline V lookup: CDR1 SGHAT, CDR2 FQDESV (reference sequence). Deletions cut 5 bases from V and 0 bases from J, with 7 bases between. CDR3 length: 13 amino acids. As DNA, the CDR3 is TGTGCCAGCAGCCCAGGGGTGAACACTGAAGCTTTCTTT. Its protein is CASSPGVNTEAFF. The entire variable domain, with the rest obtained from reference TRBV11-1 and TRBJ1-1, is as follows: EAEVAQSPRYKITEKSQAVAFWCDPISGHATLYWYRQILGQGPELLVQFQDESVVDDSQLPKDRFSAERLKGVDSTLKIQPAELGDSAMYLCASSPGVNTEAFFGQGTRLTVV.

CDR3 amino acids: CASGRWIGRGSEKLFF. CDR3 bases: TGCGCCAGCGGTCGGTGGATAGGCAGGGGAAGCGAAAAACTGTTTTTT. The chain carries TRBV4-1 and TRBJ1-4, with D possibly being TRBD1 (6 bases). Trimming took 8 bases from V and 8 from J, leaving 24 bases between them. CDR1 MGHRA and CDR2 YSYEKL come from the germline V gene. The CDR3 runs to 16 residues.

This sequence joins TRBV2 and TRBJ2-7; 15 nucleotides match TRBD2. CDR1 is SNHLY, CDR2 FYNNEI, per germline. CDR3 length: 18 amino acids. V shed 6 bases, J shed 0 bases, and the junction held 9 bases outside the gene matches. The CDR3: CASRKGLAGGPSSYEQYF. The CDR3 nucleotides read TGTGCCAGCAGAAAGGGACTAGCGGGAGGCCCGAGCTCCTACGAGCAGTACTTC.

The J gene is TRBJ2-7, the V gene TRBV5-4; no firm D call. V lost 2 bases, J lost 0 bases, and 6 bases lay in between. The CDR3 spans 13 residues. Germline V gene data show CDR1 as SGHNT and CDR2 as YYREEE (reference sequence). The CDR3 region has the DNA TGTGCCAGCAGCTTCGGCTCCTCCTACGAGCAGTACTTC. Its translation: CASSFGSSYEQYF. The full variable domain, completed using reference TRBV5-4 and TRBJ2-7, is ETGVTQSPTHLIKTRGQQVTLRCSSQSGHNTVSWYQQALGQGPQFIFQYYREEENGRGNFPPRFSGLQFPNYSSELNVNALELDDSALYLCASSFGSSYEQYFGPGTRLTVT.

The rearrangement uses TRBV5-1 and TRBJ1-1; 8 bases match TRBD1. The V segment lost 4 bases and the J segment 1 base; nucleotides outside the gene matches: 6. There are 15 residues in the CDR3. Germline lookup yields CDR1 SGHRS and CDR2 YFSETQ. DNA for the CDR3: TGCGCCAGCAGCGTTCAGGGGGCACGGAACACTGAAGCTTTCTTT. Encoded protein: CASSVQGARNTEAFF.

The rearrangement links TRBV3-1 (or the pseudogene TRBV3-2) to TRBJ2-5, with TRBD2 matching over 11 bases. Germline loops: CDR1 LGHDT, CDR2 YNNKEL (reference sequence). V lost 5 bases and J lost 5; bases outside the gene matches: 7. The CDR3 consists of 15 residues. CDR3 region: CASSFNPSGRETQYF. CDR3 DNA sequence: TGTGCCAGCAGCTTTAATCCTAGCGGGAGGGAGACCCAGTACTTC.

In its sample, this clone was seen a few times. The J gene is TRBJ1-4, the V gene TRBV28; no clear D. This CDR3 has 13 amino acids. Germline V gene lookup returns CDR1 MDHEN and CDR2 SYDVKM. Trimming shortened V by 7 bases and J by 1 base, and 7 bases separated the two germline ends. In nucleotides, the CDR3 is TGTGCCAGCATGGCCGAAACTAATGAAAAACTGTTTTTT. This sequence encodes CASMAETNEKLFF. The variable domain in full, completed from reference TRBV28 and TRBJ1-4, reads DVKVTQSSRYLVKRTGEKVFLECVQDMDHENMFWYRQDPGLGLRLIYFSYDVKMKEKGDIPEGYSVSREKKERFSLILESASTNQTSMYLCASMAETNEKLFFGSGTQLSVL.

The rearrangement links TRBV5-4 to TRBJ2-4; 14 bases line up with TRBD2. The germline V gene has CDR1 SGHNT and CDR2 YYREEE (reference sequence). The CDR3 is made up of 16 amino acids. The trim removed 4 bases at V and 6 bases at J, leaving 6 bases unmatched. CDR3 amino acids: CASSHPTSGGVNIQYF. CDR3 bases: TGTGCCAGCAGCCACCCGACTAGCGGGGGGGTAAACATTCAGTACTTC.

The V call is TRBV5-1, the J call TRBJ2-3; 7 positions match TRBD1. V lost 2 bases and J lost 4; bases outside the gene matches: 7. Per germline, CDR1 SGHRS and CDR2 YFSETQ. The CDR3 is made up of 15 amino acids. CDR3 loop: CASSLQGKRADTQYF. In DNA, the CDR3 is TGCGCCAGCAGCTTACAGGGGAAGAGGGCAGATACGCAGTATTTT.

V gene TRBV6-5 combines with J gene TRBJ2-5; 7 bases are a match to TRBD1. The CDR3 loop spans 15 amino acids. After removal of 6 bases from V and 2 bases from J, the junction contained 9 bases not matched to a gene. Germline V gene sequence: CDR1 MNHEY, CDR2 SVGAGI. CDR3 residues: CASSRDRDIQETQYF. Written as DNA, the CDR3 is TGTGCCAGCAGCCGAGACAGGGACATTCAAGAGACCCAGTACTTC.

This sequence joins TRBV5-1 and TRBJ1-5; D is ambiguous. The V gene lost 0 bases and the J gene lost 9 bases, with 16 bases spanning the gap. The CDR3 is 15 amino acids. CDR1 and CDR2 (germline): SGHRS, YFSETQ. The CDR3 DNA reads as TGCGCCAGCAGCTTGGCCGGAACCCAAGGCACGCCCCAGCATTTT. Translated, it gives CASSLAGTQGTPQHF.

The chain recombines TRBV18 with TRBJ1-1, with D uncertain. The CDR3 extends over 14 amino acids. The V gene lost 2 bases and the J gene lost 1 base, with 8 bases spanning the gap. Per the germline V gene, CDR1 is KGHSH and CDR2 is LQKENI. DNA of the CDR3: TGTGCCAGCTCACCAGAGAGAGGGAACACTGAAGCTTTCTTT. It yields the protein CASSPERGNTEAFF.

The rearrangement uses TRBV6-1 and TRBJ1-6; D remains ambiguous. Germline V gene lookup returns CDR1 MNHNS and CDR2 SASEGT. The ends were cut back, 7 bases at V and 10 bases at J, with 14 bases in the middle. CDR3 length: 13 residues. The DNA for the CDR3 is TGTGCCAGCACCCTGACCTCGGGATCACCCCTCCACTTT. Protein product: CASTLTSGSPLHF.

The gene calls are TRBV19 and TRBJ2-7; 7 nucleotides match TRBD2. CDR1 and CDR2 (germline): LNHDA, SQIVND (reference sequence). This CDR3 spans 14 amino acids. Losses at the gene ends were 6 bases for V and 0 bases for J; bases not matched to a gene: 5. CDR3 bases: TGTGCCAGTAGCCTAGCGGTGAGCTCCTACGAGCAGTACTTC. Translation: CASSLAVSSYEQYF.

This chain connects TRBV5-4 to TRBJ1-2; D unresolved. Trimming took 0 bases from V and 4 from J, leaving 4 bases between them. CDR3 length: 12 residues. The V gene's germline CDR1 is SGHNT and CDR2 YYREEE (reference sequence). Here the CDR3 reads CASSLDGYGYTF. CDR3 sequence (DNA): TGTGCCAGCAGCTTGGACGGCTATGGCTACACCTTC.